This T cell receptor beta chain was identified during a study of T cells after yellow fever vaccination. Regarding the study as a whole: Clones from primary vaccination mostly reappeared after the booster (approximately 95% CD4, over 85% CD8).

The CDR3 is made up of 14 amino acids. V lost 3 bases and J lost 1; bases outside the gene matches: 2. Germline-derived CDR1 and CDR2 are SGHDN and FVKESK. TCRdb analysed the 5' RACE reads with MiXCR anew, one entry per CDR3 protein. The sample lists about 320,000 distinct CDR3 sequences; over 3.5% were seen once. This clonotype was counted only a few times. The antigen remains unidentified. This may come from a read error, since a much larger clone is one base off. The sequence was collected from a man younger than 35 who received the YFV17D yellow fever vaccine. The material was PBMCs, obtained 15 days after the yellow fever booster vaccination. V usage is TRBV14 and J usage is TRBJ1-2; 7 bases line up with TRBD1. CDR3 nucleotide sequence: TGTGCCAGCAGCCAGACAGGGAATAACTATGGCTACACCTTC. Protein: CASSQTGNNYGYTF.